Below, 4 T cell receptor beta chains from the same sample are listed, as sequenced in a study of response to subunit inactivated influenza vaccine. In TCRdb, the RT-PCR reads were re-called with MiXCR into one record per CDR3 protein. The repertoire holds about half a million distinct CDR3 sequences, with roughly 11% as singletons. The sample in question was PBMCs from blood, obtained roughly 47 days after vaccination. The receptors were sampled from a man aged 45-65 years who received an inactivated influenza vaccine.

CDR3 in DNA: TGTGCCAACGGGGAACGATCCACATTACAAGAGACCCAGTACTTC. Amino acid sequence: CANGERSTLQETQYF. V usage is TRBV10-3 and J usage is TRBJ2-5; TRBD2 is a possible D gene (5 bases). V lost 10 bases and J lost 2, with 20 bases in between. The length of the CDR3 is 15 residues. Germline CDR1 ENHRY, CDR2 SYGVKD.

V gene TRBV20-1 combines with J gene TRBJ2-1; TRBD1 aligns across 9 bases. The CDR3 is 14 amino acids. V lost 3 bases and J lost 3; bases outside the gene matches: 3. Germline loops: CDR1 DFQATT, CDR2 SNEGSKA (reference sequence). The CDR3 loop reads CSARSGQGYNEQFF. CDR3 sequence (DNA): TGCAGTGCTAGGTCGGGACAGGGCTACAATGAGCAGTTCTTC.

This rearrangement joins TRBV7-9 to TRBJ2-7, with D tentatively TRBD2 (7 bases). V dropped 5 bases and J dropped 3 bases, with 17 bases sitting between them. Germline loops: CDR1 SEHNR, CDR2 FQNEAQ (reference sequence). This CDR3 is built from 15 residues. The CDR3 bases are TGTGCCAGCAGCCCTCGGAGGGGGGGGGTCTACGAGCAGTACTTC. It is translated as CASSPRRGGVYEQYF.

This clonotype was seen ten or more times. J is TRBJ2-7 and V is TRBV6-2 or TRBV6-3; maybe TRBD1 (6 bases). Trimming left V 7 bases short and J 7 bases short, with 20 bases between. CDR1 MNHEY and CDR2 SVGEGT come from the germline V gene. The CDR3 consists of 14 residues. CDR3 loop: CASKQGPRWREQYF. CDR3 bases: TGTGCCAGCAAACAGGGACCGCGCTGGAGAGAGCAGTACTTC.